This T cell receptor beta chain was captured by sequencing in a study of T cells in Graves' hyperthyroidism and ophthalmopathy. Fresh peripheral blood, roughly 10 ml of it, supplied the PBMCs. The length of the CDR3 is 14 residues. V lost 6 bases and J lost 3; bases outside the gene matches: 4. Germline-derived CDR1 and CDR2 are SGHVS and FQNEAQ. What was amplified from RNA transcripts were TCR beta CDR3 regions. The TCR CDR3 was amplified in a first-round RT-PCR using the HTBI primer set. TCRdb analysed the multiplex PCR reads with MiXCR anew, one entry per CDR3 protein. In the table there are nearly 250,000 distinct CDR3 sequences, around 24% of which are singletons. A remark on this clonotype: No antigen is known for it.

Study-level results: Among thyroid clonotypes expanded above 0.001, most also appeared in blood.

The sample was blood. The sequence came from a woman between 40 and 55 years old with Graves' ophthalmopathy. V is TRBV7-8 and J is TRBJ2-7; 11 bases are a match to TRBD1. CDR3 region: CASSRTGGGYEQYF. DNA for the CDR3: TGTGCCAGCAGTCGGACAGGGGGCGGCTACGAGCAGTACTTC.